This passage covers 14 T cell receptor beta chains from one sample sequenced in a study of cytomegalovirus exposure and HLA in healthy donors (dated by TCRdb to 2016 to 2017). Library method: the immunoSEQ multiplex PCR assay. TCRdb's version of the immuneACCESS table is confined to in-frame rearrangements and falls short of the full clone set. An unresolved V gene accounts for under half of the shortfall where checked; the remainder is of unknown origin. The sample yields under 150,000 clones; more than 85% were counted once. The top ten hold around 10% of the sample. Input material: PBMCs. The origin of the receptors is a man younger than 35 in good health and CMV-seropositive.

The V call is TRBV10-3, the J call TRBJ2-2; no reliable D call. CDR1 and CDR2 (germline): ENHRY, SYGVKD. V dropped 5 bases and J dropped 6 bases, with 4 bases sitting between them. CDR3 length: 11 residues. CDR3: CAISFSGELFF. In nucleotides, the CDR3 is TGTGCCATCAGTTTCTCCGGGGAGCTGTTTTTT.

The chain couples TRBV25-1 to TRBJ1-2, with 10 bases matching TRBD1. The CDR3 sequence is 15 residues long. Germline loops: CDR1 MGHDK, CDR2 SYGVNS. V dropped 3 bases and J dropped 8; count of bases not matched to a gene: 9. This chain's CDR3 is CASSEGQGMVLGYTF. CDR3 nucleotide sequence: TGTGCCAGCAGTGAGGGACAGGGGATGGTCTTAGGCTACACCTTC.

This clone was seen ten or more times. The chain joins TRBV7-3 to TRBJ1-2, with D tentatively TRBD1 (5 bases). This CDR3 has 14 residues. Germline-derived CDR1 and CDR2 are SGHTA and FQGTGA. Trimming took off 6 bases at V and 5 bases at J, with 16 bases between the two ends. Here the CDR3 reads CASSPTEDVYGYTF. The CDR3 region has the DNA TGTGCCAGCAGTCCGACAGAGGATGTGTATGGCTACACCTTC.

Only one count was recorded for this clone. The CDR3 region has the DNA TGTGCCAGCAGCCCTGAGGAGCAGTACTTC. The encoded protein is CASSPEEQYF. The V call is TRBV7-9, the J call TRBJ2-7; no firm D call. Trimming pared 5 bases from V and 7 bases from J, leaving 6 bases between. Per the germline V gene, CDR1 is SEHNR and CDR2 is FQNEAQ (reference sequence). This CDR3 spans 10 amino acids. The whole variable domain, filled in from reference TRBV7-9 and TRBJ2-7, reads DTGVSQNPRHKITKRGQNVTFRCDPISEHNRLYWYRQTLGQGPEFLTYFQNEAQLEKSRLLSDRFSAERPKGSFSTLEIQRTEQGDSAMYLCASSPEEQYFGPGTRLTVT.

This chain uses TRBV7-2 with TRBJ1-2, with a weak D call TRBD1 (6 bases). V dropped 3 bases and J dropped 0 bases, with 11 bases sitting between them. The CDR3 has 15 residues. Germline V lookup: CDR1 SGHTA, CDR2 FQGNSA. CDR3 in DNA: TGTGCCAGCAGCTTCTCCAGGGACACTAACTATGGCTACACCTTC. Its translation is CASSFSRDTNYGYTF.

J is TRBJ2-5 and V is TRBV5-6; possible D gene TRBD1, 5 bases. This CDR3 spans 15 amino acids. The V gene lost 2 bases and the J gene lost 1 base, with 12 bases spanning the gap. CDR1 is SGHDT, CDR2 YYEEEE, per germline. CDR3 region: CASSFGAPGQETQYF. CDR3 sequence (DNA): TGTGCCAGCAGCTTTGGGGCCCCCGGCCAAGAGACCCAGTACTTC.

J is TRBJ1-1 and V is TRBV25-1, with a weak D call TRBD1 (5 bases). The germline V gene has CDR1 MGHDK and CDR2 SYGVNS. The CDR3 runs 15 residues. The V end was cut by 4 bases, the J end by 2 bases, with 14 bases between. CDR3 sequence (DNA): TGTGCCAGCAGTGTGGAGGGGAACAGCAACACTGAAGCTTTCTTT. It codes for CASSVEGNSNTEAFF.

The chain carries TRBV19 and TRBJ2-1; no definite D call. CDR1 is LNHDA, CDR2 SQIVND, per germline (reference sequence). Trimming shortened V by 4 bases and J by 0 bases, and 4 bases separated the two germline ends. This CDR3 contains 13 residues. CDR3 residues: CASSSASYNEQFF. The CDR3 bases are TGTGCCAGTAGTAGCGCCTCCTACAATGAGCAGTTCTTC.

The V call is TRBV25-1, the J call TRBJ1-3; D not resolved. Germline V lookup: CDR1 MGHDK, CDR2 SYGVNS. This CDR3 has 14 amino acids. V was cut by 5 bases and J by 7 bases, with 15 bases left in between. CDR3 bases: TGTGCCAGCAGTCCCCTGGGGTGGAGGAACACCATATATTTT. It yields the protein CASSPLGWRNTIYF.

This clone appeared once. V is TRBV6-4 and J is TRBJ1-2, with D possibly TRBD1 on 5 matching bases. CDR3 length: 16 amino acids. Trimming left V 3 bases short and J 5 bases short, with 19 bases between. Germline lookup yields CDR1 MRHNA and CDR2 SNTAGT. CDR3: CASSEAVRVYRYGYTF. The CDR3 nucleotides read TGTGCCAGCAGTGAAGCTGTCAGGGTATATAGGTATGGCTACACCTTC.

The rearrangement joins TRBV30 to TRBJ1-1; 11 nucleotides match TRBD1. In germline, CDR1 is GTSNPN, CDR2 SVGIG (reference sequence). J was trimmed by 10 bases and V by 2 bases; bases with no gene match: 9. The CDR3 is 14 residues long. Written as DNA, the CDR3 is TGTGCCTGGAGTTACGTAGGACAGGGGGCAGGAGCTTTCTTT. Translating gives CAWSYVGQGAGAFF.

This clone has more than one count but fewer than ten. The chain carries TRBV10-1 and TRBJ2-2, with 7 bases that match TRBD1. The junction had 1 base not matched to a gene; V was cut back by 5 bases and J by 1 base. The germline V gene encodes CDR1 WNHNN and CDR2 SYGVQD (reference sequence). The CDR3 spans 14 residues. The CDR3 protein is CASSRTGNTGELFF. CDR3 coding DNA: TGCGCCAGCAGTCGGACAGGGAACACCGGGGAGCTGTTTTTT.

The chain combines TRBV19 with TRBJ2-3, with TRBD1 matching 12 bases. The CDR3 has 16 residues. Germline-derived CDR1 and CDR2 are LNHDA and SQIVND (reference sequence). Trimming cost V 4 bases and J 3 bases; bases outside gene matches: 5. Here the CDR3 DNA reads TGTGCCAGTAGTAGGGACAGGGGGCGTTCAACAGATACGCAGTATTTT. Its protein product is CASSRDRGRSTDTQYF.

The chain couples TRBV28 to TRBJ2-5; TRBD2 matches at 9 bases. With the DNA end fitting TRBJ2-7 better, the J assignment may be wrong. Germline values: CDR1 MDHEN, CDR2 SYDVKM. This CDR3 region has 14 residues. CDR3 coding DNA: TGTGCCAGCAGCCTAGCGGGACAAATCTACGAGCAGTACTTC. It is translated as CASSLAGQIYEQYF.